What follows describes a single T cell receptor beta chain. Trimming stripped 4 bases from V and 3 bases from J, with 16 bases between. Germline V gene sequence: CDR1 LNHNV, CDR2 YYDKDF (reference sequence). There are 15 residues in the CDR3. TCRdb's table, derived via immunoSEQ multiplex PCR, lists solely in-frame clones and lacks some. This sample yields roughly 200,000 clones, of which 70% to 90% are seen a single time; roughly 18% belongs to the top ten. The data belong to a study of blood T cell repertoires in COVID-19. Study-wide background: T cells, B-cell-depleted T cells, or PBMCs provided the cDNA or gDNA that served as material.

Specimen: peripheral blood. The clonotype originates from a person aged 70 to 80 with COVID-19, enrolled during active disease. The chain has TRBV15 and TRBJ2-7; tentative D call: TRBD1 (6 bases). CDR3 sequence (DNA): TGTGCCACCAGCAATCCCGGGACACCCTACTACGAGCAGTACTTC. Protein sequence: CATSNPGTPYYEQYF.